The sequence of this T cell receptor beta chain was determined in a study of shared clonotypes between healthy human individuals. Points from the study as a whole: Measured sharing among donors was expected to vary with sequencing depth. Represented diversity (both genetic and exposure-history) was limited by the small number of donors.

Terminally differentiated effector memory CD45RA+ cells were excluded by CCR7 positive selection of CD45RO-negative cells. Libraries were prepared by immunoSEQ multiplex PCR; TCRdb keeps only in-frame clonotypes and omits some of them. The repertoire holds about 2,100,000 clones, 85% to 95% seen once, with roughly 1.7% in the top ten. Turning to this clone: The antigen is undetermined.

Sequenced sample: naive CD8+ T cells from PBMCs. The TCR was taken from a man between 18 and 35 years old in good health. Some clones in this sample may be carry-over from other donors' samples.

This chain's CDR3 is CAARTGGNYGYTF. In DNA, the CDR3 is TGTGCCGCCCGGACAGGGGGAAACTATGGCTACACCTTC. The chain carries TRBV9 and TRBJ1-2; the match to TRBD1 covers 10 bases. CDR1 and CDR2 from the germline V gene are SGDLS and YYNGEE. Trimming took 10 bases from V and 2 from J; bases not matched to a gene: 5. CDR3 length equals 13 residues.